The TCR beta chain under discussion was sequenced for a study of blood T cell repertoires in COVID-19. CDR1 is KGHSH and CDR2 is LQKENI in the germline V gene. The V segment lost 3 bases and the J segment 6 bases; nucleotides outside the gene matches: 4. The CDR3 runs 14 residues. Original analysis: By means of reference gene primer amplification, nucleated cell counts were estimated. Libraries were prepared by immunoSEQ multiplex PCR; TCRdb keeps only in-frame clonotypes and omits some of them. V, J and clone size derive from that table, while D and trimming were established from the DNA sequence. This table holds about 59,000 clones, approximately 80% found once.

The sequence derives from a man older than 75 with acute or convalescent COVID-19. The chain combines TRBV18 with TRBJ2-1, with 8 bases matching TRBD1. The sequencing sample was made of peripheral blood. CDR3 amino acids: CASSPLTGGNEQFF. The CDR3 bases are TGTGCCAGCTCACCCCTCACAGGGGGCAATGAGCAGTTCTTC. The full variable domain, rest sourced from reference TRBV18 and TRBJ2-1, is NAGVMQNPRHLVRRRGQEARLRCSPMKGHSHVYWYRQLPEEGLKFMVYLQKENIIDESGMPKERFSAEFPKEGPSILRIQQVVRGDSAAYFCASSPLTGGNEQFFGPGTRLTVL.